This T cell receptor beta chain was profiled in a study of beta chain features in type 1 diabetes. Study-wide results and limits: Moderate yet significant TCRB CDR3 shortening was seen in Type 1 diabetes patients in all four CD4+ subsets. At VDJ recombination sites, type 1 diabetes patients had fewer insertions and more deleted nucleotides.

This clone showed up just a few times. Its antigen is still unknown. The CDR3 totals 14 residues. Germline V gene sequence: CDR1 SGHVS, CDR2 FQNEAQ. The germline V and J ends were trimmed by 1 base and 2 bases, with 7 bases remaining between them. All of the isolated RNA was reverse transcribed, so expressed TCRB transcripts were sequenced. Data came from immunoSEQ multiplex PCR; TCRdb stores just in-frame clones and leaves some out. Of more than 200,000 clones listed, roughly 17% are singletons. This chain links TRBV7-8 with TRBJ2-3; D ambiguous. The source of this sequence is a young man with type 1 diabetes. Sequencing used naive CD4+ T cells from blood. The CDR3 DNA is TGTGCCAGCAGCTTAGAAATATCCACAGATACGCAGTATTTT. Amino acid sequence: CASSLEISTDTQYF.